These T cell receptor beta chains were read from a single sample in a study of early T cells in non-severe SARS-CoV-2 infection. TCRdb reprocessed the 5' RACE reads via MiXCR and lists one record per CDR3 protein. Of roughly 60,000 distinct CDR3 sequences in the sample, over 5% were seen once. The sample was whole blood. The receptors come from an adult who was a healthcare worker with PCR-confirmed SARS-CoV-2 infection or an uninfected control (not recorded which). Both conserved end residues are part of each CDR3. Each record gives: D gene, CDR3 length, V gene, clone size, J gene, CDR3 protein, CDR3 DNA. D genes are given only for firm matches. Not all rows give a size; the values are once, few, many and, for expanded clones, a class.

d_gene: .
len: 12
v_gene: TRBV6-6
abundance: many
j_gene: TRBJ1-2
CDR3aa: CASSLAEISYTF
CDR3nt: TGTGCCAGCAGTTTAGCCGAGATCAGCTACACCTTC

d_gene: .
len: 14
v_gene: TRBV24-1
abundance: few
j_gene: TRBJ2-1
CDR3aa: CATSDSGTFGEQFF
CDR3nt: TGTGCCACCAGTGATTCCGGCACCTTCGGTGAGCAGTTCTTC

d_gene: .
len: 12
v_gene: TRBV3-1
abundance: few
j_gene: TRBJ1-2
CDR3aa: CASSSGGDGYTF
CDR3nt: TGTGCCAGCAGCTCAGGCGGAGATGGCTACACCTTC

d_gene: .
len: 15
v_gene: TRBV6-6
abundance: few
j_gene: TRBJ2-5
CDR3aa: CASSYRGTAQETQYF
CDR3nt: TGTGCCAGCAGTTACCGCGGGACTGCACAAGAGACCCAGTACTTC

d_gene: .
len: 16
v_gene: TRBV7-9
abundance: many
j_gene: TRBJ2-3
CDR3aa: CASSLPLGHSTDTQYF
CDR3nt: TGTGCCAGCAGCCTCCCCCTGGGACACAGCACAGATACGCAGTATTTT

d_gene: .
len: 12
v_gene: TRBV27
abundance: many
j_gene: TRBJ1-2
CDR3aa: CASRMSAGGYTF
CDR3nt: TGTGCCAGCAGGATGTCCGCTGGTGGCTACACCTTC

d_gene: .
len: 14
v_gene: TRBV12-3/TRBV12-4
abundance: few
j_gene: TRBJ1-1
CDR3aa: CASSSRWLNTEAFF
CDR3nt: TGTGCCAGCAGTTCGCGGTGGTTGAACACTGAAGCTTTCTTT

d_gene: .
len: 13
v_gene: TRBV3-1
abundance: many
j_gene: TRBJ1-1
CDR3aa: CASTQGLNTEAFF
CDR3nt: TGTGCCAGCACTCAGGGCCTCAACACTGAAGCTTTCTTT

d_gene: .
len: 15
v_gene: TRBV18
abundance: .
j_gene: TRBJ1-2
CDR3aa: CASSPPSRTNYGYTF
CDR3nt: TGTGCCAGCTCACCACCCAGCCGGACTAACTATGGCTACACCTTC

d_gene: .
len: 16
v_gene: TRBV6-6
abundance: few
j_gene: TRBJ1-5
CDR3aa: CASSYSHMLGDQPQHF
CDR3nt: TGTGCCAGCAGTTACTCTCATATGCTGGGCGATCAGCCCCAGCATTTT

d_gene: .
len: 17
v_gene: TRBV3-2
abundance: many
j_gene: TRBJ1-2
CDR3aa: CASSQDYGTGINYGYTF
CDR3nt: TGTGCCAGCAGCCAAGATTACGGGACAGGGATTAACTATGGCTACACCTTC

d_gene: .
len: 16
v_gene: TRBV5-8
abundance: many
j_gene: TRBJ1-2
CDR3aa: CASSYATALTNYGYTF
CDR3nt: TGTGCCAGCAGCTACGCGACAGCCCTGACTAACTATGGCTACACCTTC

d_gene: .
len: 17
v_gene: TRBV21-1
abundance: many
j_gene: TRBJ2-3
CDR3aa: CASSKAPDARRDDTQYF
CDR3nt: TGTGCCAGCAGCAAGGCCCCGGACGCTCGGAGGGACGATACGCAGTATTTT

d_gene: .
len: 14
v_gene: TRBV6-6
abundance: many
j_gene: TRBJ1-2
CDR3aa: CASSYTDGNYGYTF
CDR3nt: TGTGCCAGCAGTTACACGGACGGGAACTATGGCTACACCTTC

d_gene: .
len: 11
v_gene: TRBV2
abundance: .
j_gene: TRBJ2-3
CDR3aa: CASMVVNTQYF
CDR3nt: TGTGCCAGCATGGTCGTGAATACGCAGTATTTT

d_gene: TRBD2
len: 16
v_gene: TRBV7-2
abundance: many
j_gene: TRBJ2-2
CDR3aa: CASSFRLAGGTGELFF
CDR3nt: TGTGCCAGCAGCTTCCGACTAGCGGGAGGCACCGGGGAGCTGTTTTTT

d_gene: .
len: 14
v_gene: TRBV3-1
abundance: many
j_gene: TRBJ1-2
CDR3aa: CASSQGQKSYGYTF
CDR3nt: TGTGCCAGCAGCCAGGGCCAGAAGAGCTATGGCTACACCTTC

d_gene: .
len: 13
v_gene: TRBV29-1
abundance: many
j_gene: TRBJ1-1
CDR3aa: CSSPREGGTEAFF
CDR3nt: TGCAGCTCCCCCCGGGAGGGAGGTACTGAAGCTTTCTTT

d_gene: TRBD2
len: 18
v_gene: TRBV7-6
abundance: .
j_gene: TRBJ2-3
CDR3aa: CASSSGLAGGPDTDTQYF
CDR3nt: TGTGCCAGCAGCTCGGGACTAGCGGGAGGGCCCGACACAGATACGCAGTATTTT

d_gene: .
len: 11
v_gene: TRBV29-1
abundance: .
j_gene: TRBJ2-3
CDR3aa: CSVAKSDTQYF
CDR3nt: TGTAGCGTCGCGAAGTCTGATACGCAGTATTTT

d_gene: TRBD2
len: 16
v_gene: TRBV19
abundance: .
j_gene: TRBJ2-3
CDR3aa: CASSGGGRAGTDTQYF
CDR3nt: TGTGCCAGTAGTGGAGGTGGGAGGGCCGGCACAGATACGCAGTATTTT

d_gene: .
len: 14
v_gene: TRBV7-9
abundance: .
j_gene: TRBJ2-7
CDR3aa: CASSAQGFLGEQYF
CDR3nt: TGTGCCAGCAGCGCTCAGGGCTTCCTGGGGGAGCAGTACTTC

d_gene: .
len: 14
v_gene: TRBV6-5
abundance: .
j_gene: TRBJ1-5
CDR3aa: CASSSGDSNQPQHF
CDR3nt: TGTGCCAGCAGTTCCGGGGATAGCAATCAGCCCCAGCATTTT

d_gene: .
len: 15
v_gene: TRBV7-6
abundance: many
j_gene: TRBJ2-1
CDR3aa: CASSPGTLNYNEQFF
CDR3nt: TGTGCCAGCAGCCCGGGCACCCTGAACTACAATGAGCAGTTCTTC

d_gene: TRBD2
len: 15
v_gene: TRBV19
abundance: few
j_gene: TRBJ2-1
CDR3aa: CACKERRGGYNEQFF
CDR3nt: TGTGCCTGCAAAGAGCGGCGGGGAGGGTACAATGAGCAGTTCTTC

d_gene: TRBD1
len: 14
v_gene: TRBV29-1
abundance: many
j_gene: TRBJ1-2
CDR3aa: CSVAQGANNYGYTF
CDR3nt: TGCAGCGTAGCACAGGGGGCGAATAACTATGGCTACACCTTC

d_gene: TRBD2
len: 17
v_gene: TRBV11-2
abundance: many
j_gene: TRBJ2-1
CDR3aa: CASSLKLVAGVPNEQFF
CDR3nt: TGTGCCAGCAGCTTAAAGTTGGTGGCGGGAGTCCCCAATGAGCAGTTCTTC

d_gene: TRBD1
len: 15
v_gene: TRBV5-1
abundance: few
j_gene: TRBJ1-2
CDR3aa: CASSFTGGADYGYTF
CDR3nt: TGCGCCAGCAGCTTCACAGGGGGCGCGGACTATGGCTACACCTTC

d_gene: .
len: 15
v_gene: TRBV14
abundance: large
j_gene: TRBJ1-1
CDR3aa: CASSQDSGGATEAFF
CDR3nt: TGTGCCAGCAGCCAAGATTCGGGGGGGGCAACTGAAGCTTTCTTT

d_gene: .
len: 16
v_gene: TRBV19
abundance: many
j_gene: TRBJ2-3
CDR3aa: CASSFLTGTFTDTQYF
CDR3nt: TGTGCCAGTAGTTTTTTAACCGGGACCTTCACAGATACGCAGTATTTT

d_gene: .
len: 14
v_gene: TRBV4-2
abundance: many
j_gene: TRBJ2-7
CDR3aa: CASSPGTQAYEQYF
CDR3nt: TGTGCCAGCAGCCCAGGGACACAAGCCTACGAGCAGTACTTC

d_gene: TRBD1
len: 13
v_gene: TRBV2
abundance: many
j_gene: TRBJ1-1
CDR3aa: CASSLQGATEAFF
CDR3nt: TGTGCCAGCAGTTTGCAGGGGGCCACTGAAGCTTTCTTT

d_gene: TRBD1
len: 14
v_gene: TRBV5-1
abundance: many
j_gene: TRBJ1-2
CDR3aa: CASSYGTGVYGYTF
CDR3nt: TGCGCCAGCAGCTACGGGACAGGGGTCTATGGCTACACCTTC

d_gene: TRBD2
len: 15
v_gene: TRBV6-6
abundance: many
j_gene: TRBJ2-1
CDR3aa: CASRPGLAGRGEQFF
CDR3nt: TGTGCCAGCAGACCCGGACTAGCGGGACGGGGTGAGCAGTTCTTC

d_gene: .
len: 16
v_gene: TRBV5-4
abundance: many
j_gene: TRBJ2-4
CDR3aa: CASTLTGARAKNIQYF
CDR3nt: TGTGCCAGCACTCTGACAGGTGCCCGGGCCAAAAACATTCAGTACTTC

d_gene: TRBD1
len: 17
v_gene: TRBV4-1
abundance: .
j_gene: TRBJ1-3
CDR3aa: CASSQSSGDRSGNTIYF
CDR3nt: TGCGCCAGCAGCCAAAGTTCTGGGGACAGATCTGGAAACACCATATATTTT

d_gene: TRBD1
len: 18
v_gene: TRBV4-3
abundance: many
j_gene: TRBJ1-6
CDR3aa: CASSQDLMTGLYNSPLHF
CDR3nt: TGCGCCAGCAGCCAAGATCTCATGACAGGGCTGTATAATTCACCCCTCCACTTT

d_gene: .
len: 18
v_gene: TRBV6-1
abundance: many
j_gene: TRBJ2-5
CDR3aa: CASTPRLRTGTRAETQYF
CDR3nt: TGTGCCAGCACCCCCCGGTTGAGAACGGGAACGCGGGCAGAGACCCAGTACTTC

d_gene: .
len: 14
v_gene: TRBV7-8
abundance: few
j_gene: TRBJ2-1
CDR3aa: CASSLALWGNEQFF
CDR3nt: TGTGCCAGCAGCTTAGCGCTCTGGGGGAATGAGCAGTTCTTC

d_gene: .
len: 17
v_gene: TRBV27
abundance: many
j_gene: TRBJ2-4
CDR3aa: CASSLNWGSVSKNIQYF
CDR3nt: TGTGCCAGCAGTTTAAATTGGGGATCCGTCTCCAAAAACATTCAGTACTTC

d_gene: .
len: 15
v_gene: TRBV18
abundance: many
j_gene: TRBJ1-1
CDR3aa: CASSAGLIGGTEAFF
CDR3nt: TGTGCCAGCTCGGCAGGGTTAATAGGAGGCACTGAAGCTTTCTTT

d_gene: TRBD1
len: 15
v_gene: TRBV7-2
abundance: .
j_gene: TRBJ1-6
CDR3aa: CASSMDRAGNSPLHF
CDR3nt: TGTGCCAGCAGTATGGACAGGGCTGGTAATTCACCCCTCCACTTT

d_gene: .
len: 16
v_gene: TRBV27
abundance: .
j_gene: TRBJ1-2
CDR3aa: CASSSTQTGTLYGYTF
CDR3nt: TGTGCCAGCAGTTCGACCCAAACCGGGACTCTCTATGGCTACACCTTC

d_gene: TRBD2
len: 16
v_gene: TRBV5-5
abundance: many
j_gene: TRBJ2-1
CDR3aa: CASSPVKLAGYNEQFF
CDR3nt: TGTGCCAGCAGCCCGGTGAAACTAGCGGGGTACAATGAGCAGTTCTTC

d_gene: .
len: 16
v_gene: TRBV10-3
abundance: many
j_gene: TRBJ2-3
CDR3aa: CAISDQFKSGTDTQYF
CDR3nt: TGTGCCATCAGTGACCAATTTAAGAGCGGCACAGATACGCAGTATTTT

d_gene: .
len: 15
v_gene: TRBV4-2
abundance: .
j_gene: TRBJ2-2
CDR3aa: CASSERVSDTGELFF
CDR3nt: TGTGCCAGCAGCGAGAGGGTTTCGGACACCGGGGAGCTGTTTTTT

d_gene: TRBD2
len: 18
v_gene: TRBV27
abundance: few
j_gene: TRBJ2-3
CDR3aa: CASSFAGLAGSSTDTQYF
CDR3nt: TGTGCCAGCAGTTTCGCCGGACTAGCGGGCTCTAGCACAGATACGCAGTATTTT

d_gene: .
len: 14
v_gene: TRBV3-1
abundance: many
j_gene: TRBJ2-5
CDR3aa: CASSQVGLGETQYF
CDR3nt: TGTGCCAGCAGCCAAGTAGGCCTGGGGGAGACCCAGTACTTC